The clone carrying this T cell receptor beta chain was detected a few times. Unique molecular identifiers tagged the TCRbeta library. TCRdb ran MiXCR on the PCR reads and lists one entry per CDR3 protein. Seen here are roughly 590,000 distinct CDR3 sequences, roughly 17% observed once, and the top ten hold approximately 1%. The data were taken from a study of T-cell reconstitution after alpha-beta-depleted transplantation in children. Germline-derived CDR1 and CDR2 are SGHVS and FQNEAQ. Trimming cost V 5 bases and J 5 bases, with 15 bases left between them. CDR3 length: 14 residues. The chain couples TRBV7-8 to TRBJ1-1; D is unresolved. The receptor was derived from a human donor who donated a stem cell graft to a child with acute myeloid leukemia. Sequencing used PBMCs from the stem cell graft donor, obtained from the stem cell graft. CDR3 bases: TGTGCCAGCAGCATCCGCCCCGGGCCTACTGAAGCTTTCTTT. Encoded protein: CASSIRPGPTEAFF.